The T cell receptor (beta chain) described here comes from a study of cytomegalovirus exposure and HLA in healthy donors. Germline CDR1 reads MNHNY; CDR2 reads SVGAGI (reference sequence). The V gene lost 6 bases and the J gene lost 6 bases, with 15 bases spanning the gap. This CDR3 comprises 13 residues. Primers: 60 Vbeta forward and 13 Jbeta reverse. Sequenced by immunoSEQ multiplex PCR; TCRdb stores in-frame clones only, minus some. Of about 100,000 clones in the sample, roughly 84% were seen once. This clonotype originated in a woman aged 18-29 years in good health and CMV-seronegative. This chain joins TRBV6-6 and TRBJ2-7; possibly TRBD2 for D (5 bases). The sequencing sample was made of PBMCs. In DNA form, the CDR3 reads TGTGCCAGCAGCTTACCGGGAAGAAGCGAGCAGTACTTC. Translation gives CASSLPGRSEQYF.